Following are 28 T cell receptor beta chains from one sample sequenced in a study of T-cell reconstitution after alpha-beta-depleted transplantation in children. A TCRbeta library incorporating unique molecular identifiers was prepared. Via MiXCR, TCRdb re-called the PCR reads, giving one row per CDR3 protein. The sample has some 600,000 distinct CDR3 sequences, approximately 16% seen once; the top ten hold 0.9% to 1.2%. The sequencing here drew on PBMCs from the stem cell graft donor, taken from the stem cell graft. The receptors were gathered from a human donor who donated a stem cell graft to a child with acute myeloid leukemia.

The gene calls are TRBV4-3 and TRBJ2-7; D not certain. Per the germline V gene, CDR1 is LGHNA and CDR2 is YSLEER. The CDR3 is made up of 14 amino acids. Trimming removed 3 bases at V and 0 bases at J, with 9 bases between. The CDR3 spells CASSQILPSYEQYF. CDR3 nucleotide sequence: TGCGCCAGCAGCCAGATATTACCCTCCTACGAGCAGTACTTC.

This clonotype was found many times. The chain carries TRBV29-1 and TRBJ2-1; tentatively, D is TRBD1 (5 bases). Germline-derived CDR1 and CDR2 are SQVTM and ANQGSEA. The CDR3 consists of 15 residues. The V and J ends lost 6 bases and 3 bases respectively, with 18 bases between them. The CDR3 bases are TGCAGCGTCATACCACCCCCAGGGATCTACAATGAGCAGTTCTTC. It codes for CSVIPPPGIYNEQFF.

As for this clonotype: It may be a read error: a sequence one base away is much more abundant. The CDR3 does not end in the conserved phenylalanine or tryptophan, so this is likely a read error. This rearrangement joins TRBV9 to TRBJ2-1; possible D gene TRBD1, 5 bases. The germline gives CDR1 SGDLS, CDR2 YYNGEE. V was trimmed by 0 bases and J by 8 bases, leaving 12 bases between them. The CDR3 is 14 amino acids. The CDR3 nucleotides read TGTGCCAGCAGCGTAGGGGGCAGCTTCGATGAGCAGTTCTTA. Amino acid sequence: CASSVGGSFDEQFL.

This clonotype showed up just a few times. The chain links TRBV7-2 to TRBJ1-5; 8 nucleotides agree with TRBD1. Germline loops: CDR1 SGHTA, CDR2 FQGNSA. Trimming took 5 bases from V and 7 from J; bases not matched to a gene: 10. The CDR3 extends over 15 amino acids. CDR3 in amino acids: CASSIDRGANQPQHF. The DNA for the CDR3 is TGTGCCAGCAGCATTGACAGGGGCGCTAACCAGCCCCAGCATTTT.

The gene calls are TRBV20-1 and TRBJ2-7; D may match TRBD1 or TRBD2 (6 bases each). This CDR3 spans 13 amino acids. CDR1 is DFQATT and CDR2 is SNEGSKA in the germline V gene (reference sequence). The V end was cut by 0 bases, the J end by 5 bases, with 11 bases between. The CDR3 DNA is TGCAGTGCTAGAGATCGGAGGGGGGACGAGCAGTACGTC. Translating it yields CSARDRRGDEQYV.

This chain connects TRBV30 to TRBJ2-5; D perhaps matches TRBD1 (5 bases). The V and J ends lost 1 base and 4 bases respectively, with 13 bases between them. Germline CDR1 reads GTSNPN; CDR2 reads SVGIG (reference sequence). This CDR3 comprises 14 residues. In DNA form, the CDR3 reads TGTGCCTGGAGTGATCAGGGTTGGGGAGAGACCCAGTACTTC. It specifies CAWSDQGWGETQYF.

This clonotype was observed a handful of times. V is TRBV24-1 and J is TRBJ1-4; 10 nucleotides match TRBD1. This CDR3 contains 16 residues. J gave up 8 bases and V 4 bases, and 9 bases lay outside the gene matches. The germline V gene encodes CDR1 KGHDR and CDR2 SFDVKD. CDR3 DNA: TGTGCCACCAGTGACCCCCGGGACAGGGGAGGGGAAAAACTGTTTTTT. Amino acids: CATSDPRDRGGEKLFF.

V and J are TRBV12-3 or TRBV12-4 and TRBJ2-3; D unclear. Between the trimmed V and J ends, which lost 2 bases and 2 bases, there was a span of 11 bases. The length of the CDR3 is 15 residues. DNA for the CDR3: TGTGCCAGCAGTTTACGGGTGTCCCCCACAGATACGCAGTATTTT. Its translation: CASSLRVSPTDTQYF.

This clonotype was recorded at least ten times. The V gene is TRBV7-2, the J gene TRBJ1-5; perhaps TRBD1 as D (6 bases). V was shortened by 4 bases and J by 7 bases, with 14 bases between the two germline ends. The CDR3 runs to 14 residues. Germline V gives CDR1 SGHTA, CDR2 FQGNSA. The CDR3, as DNA: TGTGCCAGCAGCTCACAGGGAACCCCCCAGCCCCAGCATTTT. Its protein product is CASSSQGTPQPQHF.

Only a few counts were recorded for this clonotype. V gene TRBV13 combines with J gene TRBJ2-7; perhaps TRBD2 as D (5 bases). The V gene's germline CDR1 is PRHDT and CDR2 FYEKMQ (reference sequence). The CDR3 is made up of 16 amino acids. Trimming took off 0 bases at V and 7 bases at J, with 19 bases between the two ends. The CDR3 DNA follows: TGTGCCAGCAGCTTAGGTGGCGGGCGCCCCCGTTCGGAGCAGTACTTC. It is translated as CASSLGGGRPRSEQYF.

This clonotype has at least ten counts. The chain employs TRBV6-5 and TRBJ1-6, with 8 bases aligning to TRBD1. Germline CDR1 reads MNHEY; CDR2 reads SVGAGI. Unmatched junction bases numbered 9, after V lost 5 bases and J lost 9 bases. CDR3 length equals 15 residues. In DNA form, the CDR3 reads TGTGCCAGCAGTACCCCCGGACAGGGACGTTCACCCCTCCACTTT. Translating gives CASSTPGQGRSPLHF.

This chain links TRBV27 with TRBJ2-7; D possibly corresponds to TRBD1 (6 bases). In germline, CDR1 is MNHEY, CDR2 SMNVEV (reference sequence). The CDR3 contains 18 residues. Trimming left V 7 bases short and J 3 bases short, with 28 bases between. CDR3 bases: TGTGCCAGCACCGCGTCTCCCTCACTAGGGGGAGTGGGCTACGAGCAGTACTTC. Protein sequence: CASTASPSLGGVGYEQYF.

The rearrangement joins TRBV20-1 to TRBJ1-2, with D possibly matching TRBD1 (5 bases). The germline V gene has CDR1 DFQATT and CDR2 SNEGSKA (reference sequence). The V and J ends lost 0 bases and 6 bases respectively, with 20 bases between them. The CDR3 is made up of 16 amino acids. The CDR3 nucleotides are TGCAGTGCTAGAGATTTAATGGGGGACCTTGGGGATGGCTACACCTTC. This encodes CSARDLMGDLGDGYTF.

This clonotype was seen only a few times. The chain employs TRBV7-2 and TRBJ2-5; the D is unclear. This CDR3 is built from 16 residues. From germline, CDR1 is SGHTA and CDR2 FQGNSA. V was clipped by 2 bases and J by 7 bases, with 20 bases between them. For the CDR3, the DNA is TGTGCCAGCAGCTTAAACCCCCCGGCTGCTCGTACGACCCAGTACTTC. Its translation: CASSLNPPAARTTQYF.

This clonotype was counted many times. The chain carries TRBV20-1 and TRBJ1-1; D is unresolved. CDR1 DFQATT and CDR2 SNEGSKA come from the germline V gene (reference sequence). CDR3 length: 11 residues. Trimming left V 3 bases short and J 3 bases short, with 5 bases between. The CDR3 is CSASRYTEAFF. CDR3 bases: TGCAGTGCTAGTCGCTACACTGAAGCTTTCTTT.

The table lists this clonotype with many counts. V gene TRBV20-1 combines with J gene TRBJ2-3; D not resolved. CDR1 is DFQATT, CDR2 SNEGSKA, per germline (reference sequence). The germline V and J ends were trimmed by 6 bases and 5 bases, with 9 bases remaining between them. The CDR3 has 11 amino acids. CDR3 bases: TGCAGTGCCTCTAACAAAGATACGCAGTATTTT. Its protein product is CSASNKDTQYF.

This clonotype was seen a handful of times. The chain uses TRBV7-2 and TRBJ2-2; D tentatively fits TRBD1 or TRBD2 (6 bases each). Germline V gives CDR1 SGHTA, CDR2 FQGNSA. The CDR3 spans 14 residues. V was pared by 5 bases and J by 7 bases, with 14 bases between. CDR3: CASSTLQGGGELFF. For the CDR3, the DNA is TGTGCCAGCAGCACTTTACAGGGAGGCGGGGAGCTGTTTTTT. The entire variable domain, with the rest obtained from reference TRBV7-2 and TRBJ2-2, is as follows: GAGVSQSPSNKVTEKGKDVELRCDPISGHTALYWYRQSLGQGLEFLIYFQGNSAPDKSGLPSDRFSAERTGGSVSTLTIQRTQQEDSAVYLCASSTLQGGGELFFGEGSRLTVL.

This clonotype was seen at least ten times. The chain recombines TRBV27 with TRBJ1-6; 7 bases line up with TRBD1. Germline-derived CDR1 and CDR2 are MNHEY and SMNVEV (reference sequence). The CDR3 sequence is 15 residues long. With 5 bases clipped from V and 6 bases from J, the junction kept 7 bases outside the gene matches. CDR3 DNA: TGTGCCAGCAGTCCCCGACAGGGAGGTAATTCACCCCTCCACTTT. Its translation: CASSPRQGGNSPLHF.

The CDR3 sequence is CASLTGGRNTEAFF. The CDR3 DNA reads as TGTGCCAGCCTCACAGGGGGTCGGAACACTGAAGCTTTCTTT. The V gene is TRBV18, the J gene TRBJ1-1, with 8 bases aligning to TRBD1. Per the germline V gene, CDR1 is KGHSH and CDR2 is LQKENI. The CDR3 length is 14 residues. V lost 8 bases to trimming and J lost 1 base; unmatched junction nucleotides: 6. Full variable domain (rest looked up from reference TRBV18 and TRBJ1-1): NAGVMQNPRHLVRRRGQEARLRCSPMKGHSHVYWYRQLPEEGLKFMVYLQKENIIDESGMPKERFSAEFPKEGPSILRIQQVVRGDSAAYFCASLTGGRNTEAFFGQGTRLTVV.

This clonotype was seen many times. The gene calls are TRBV5-1 and TRBJ2-3; 9 bases map to TRBD2. The CDR3 has 15 amino acids. The J segment lost 4 bases and the V segment lost 6 bases, leaving 9 bases of the junction unmatched. CDR1 and CDR2 (germline): SGHRS, YFSETQ. The CDR3 protein is CASILAGDPSDTQYF. The DNA of the CDR3 is TGCGCCAGCATCTTAGCGGGGGACCCCTCAGATACGCAGTATTTT.

This clonotype occurred many times. This chain connects TRBV20-1 to TRBJ2-7, with 7 bases fitting TRBD2. Trimming removed 6 bases from V and 0 bases from J; junction bases left unmatched: 8. The CDR3 loop spans 14 amino acids. Per the germline V gene, CDR1 is DFQATT and CDR2 is SNEGSKA (reference sequence). In nucleotides, the CDR3 is TGCAGTGCCTCTCGGGGGGTAGTCTCCTACGAGCAGTACTTC. Amino acid sequence: CSASRGVVSYEQYF.

J is TRBJ2-1 and V is TRBV20-1; 10 nucleotides line up with TRBD2. The CDR3 spans 15 residues. V gave up 5 bases and J gave up 7 bases; unmatched junction bases: 11. The germline V gene encodes CDR1 DFQATT and CDR2 SNEGSKA (reference sequence). The CDR3 spells CSAQTTSGLVNEQFF. The CDR3 nucleotides are TGCAGTGCTCAGACGACTAGCGGGCTCGTGAATGAGCAGTTCTTC.

In its sample, this clonotype was seen a few times. V gene TRBV25-1 combines with J gene TRBJ1-3; D uncertain. V shed 2 bases and J shed 5 bases, with 13 bases lying between them. CDR3 length: 15 residues. Germline loops: CDR1 MGHDK, CDR2 SYGVNS. Here the CDR3 reads CASSEDLDWRNTIYF. In DNA, the CDR3 is TGTGCCAGCAGTGAAGACCTCGATTGGCGAAACACCATATATTTT.

This clonotype was counted between two and nine times. The CDR3 loop is CASSPDSLSGNTIYF. The CDR3 DNA reads TGTGCCAGCAGCCCGGACAGCCTCTCTGGAAACACCATATATTTT. V is TRBV7-9 and J is TRBJ1-3; D is perhaps TRBD1 (6 bases). Germline V gene lookup returns CDR1 SEHNR and CDR2 FQNEAQ (reference sequence). Between the trimmed V and J ends, which lost 5 bases and 0 bases, there was a span of 11 bases. The CDR3 has 15 residues. The variable domain in full, with the rest retrieved from reference TRBV7-9 and TRBJ1-3, is DTGVSQNPRHKITKRGQNVTFRCDPISEHNRLYWYRQTLGQGPEFLTYFQNEAQLEKSRLLSDRFSAERPKGSFSTLEIQRTEQGDSAMYLCASSPDSLSGNTIYFGEGSWLTVV.

This clonotype was detected many times. This chain joins TRBV5-6 and TRBJ1-6; D not certain. The V gene's germline CDR1 is SGHDT and CDR2 YYEEEE. This CDR3 has 14 amino acids. V shed 2 bases and J shed 7 bases, with 10 bases lying between them. CDR3 DNA sequence: TGTGCCAGCAGCTTTGACGGAGAGAATTCACCCCTCCACTTT. It specifies CASSFDGENSPLHF.

This rearrangement joins TRBV28 to TRBJ1-2, with D maybe TRBD1 (5 bases). Trimming shortened V by 4 bases and J by 2 bases, and 8 bases separated the two germline ends. This CDR3 comprises 13 residues. Per the germline V gene, CDR1 is MDHEN and CDR2 is SYDVKM. The DNA for the CDR3 is TGTGCCAGCAGTTACGGGGGGAACTATGGCTACACCTTC. It is translated as CASSYGGNYGYTF.

This clonotype was seen many times. In nucleotides, the CDR3 is TGCAGTGCTAGAGATTTAGCAGACTCCTACGAGCAGTACTTC. It translates to CSARDLADSYEQYF. The chain combines TRBV20-1 with TRBJ2-7; D unresolved. This CDR3 comprises 14 residues. V lost 0 bases and J lost 0, with 9 bases in between. From germline, CDR1 is DFQATT and CDR2 SNEGSKA (reference sequence).

J is TRBJ2-1 and V is TRBV12-3 or TRBV12-4; TRBD2 aligns across 10 bases. This CDR3 contains 16 residues. V lost 5 bases and J lost 8; bases outside the gene matches: 12. The CDR3 is CASSPSSGGAVYEQFF. The CDR3 DNA sequence: TGTGCCAGCAGTCCATCAAGCGGGGGGGCCGTTTATGAGCAGTTCTTC.